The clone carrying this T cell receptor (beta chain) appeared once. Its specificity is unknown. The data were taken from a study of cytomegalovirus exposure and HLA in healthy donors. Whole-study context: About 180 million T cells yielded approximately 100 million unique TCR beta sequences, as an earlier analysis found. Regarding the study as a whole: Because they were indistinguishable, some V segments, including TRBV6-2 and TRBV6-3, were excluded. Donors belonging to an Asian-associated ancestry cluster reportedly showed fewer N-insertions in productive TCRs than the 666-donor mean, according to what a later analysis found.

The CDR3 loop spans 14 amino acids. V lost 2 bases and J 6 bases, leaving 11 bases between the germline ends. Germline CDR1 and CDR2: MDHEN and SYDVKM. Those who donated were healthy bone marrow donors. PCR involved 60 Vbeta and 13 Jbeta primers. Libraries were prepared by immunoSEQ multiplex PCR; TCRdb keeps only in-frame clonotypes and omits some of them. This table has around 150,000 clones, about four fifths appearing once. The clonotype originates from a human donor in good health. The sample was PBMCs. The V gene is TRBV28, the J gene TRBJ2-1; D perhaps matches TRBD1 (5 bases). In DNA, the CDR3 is TGTGCCAGCAGTTTAAAGTCCAGGGTCAATGAGCAGTTCTTC. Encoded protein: CASSLKSRVNEQFF. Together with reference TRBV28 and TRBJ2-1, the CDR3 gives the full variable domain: DVKVTQSSRYLVKRTGEKVFLECVQDMDHENMFWYRQDPGLGLRLIYFSYDVKMKEKGDIPEGYSVSREKKERFSLILESASTNQTSMYLCASSLKSRVNEQFFGPGTRLTVL.